A selection of T cell receptor beta chains follows, all from one sample in a study of CD8 T cells in ankylosing spondylitis. TCRdb fed the 5' RACE reads into MiXCR, producing one record per CDR3 protein. The data contain 330,000 or so distinct CDR3 sequences, 6.5% to 10% of them singletons. Sample: blood, either unsorted or a sorted T cell fraction (not recorded which). The receptors come from a male donor with ankylosing spondylitis. Each CDR3 is given with its conserved first and last residue. The D gene is left open where the match is weak. Not all rows give a size; the values are once, few, many and, for expanded clones, a class.

CDR3 length: 12
V gene: TRBV6-5
clone size: few
J gene: TRBJ2-1
D gene: TRBD2
CDR3 DNA: TGTGCCATCCGACTAGCAAACAATGAGCAGTTCTTC
CDR3 protein: CAIRLANNEQFF

CDR3 length: 15
V gene: TRBV20-1
clone size: .
J gene: TRBJ2-5
D gene: .
CDR3 DNA: TGCAATGCTAGACCCGACAGGCCCCCTCTGGGGTCCCAGTACTTC
CDR3 protein: CNARPDRPPLGSQYF

CDR3 length: 13
V gene: TRBV2
clone size: .
J gene: TRBJ2-5
D gene: .
CDR3 DNA: TGTGCCAGCAGTATACACAGGGAAGAGACCCAGTACTTC
CDR3 protein: CASSIHREETQYF

CDR3 length: 15
V gene: TRBV6-1
clone size: .
J gene: TRBJ2-7
D gene: TRBD1
CDR3 DNA: TGTGCCAGCAACCCGGGGGACAGGGGACGAGGCGAGCAGTACTTC
CDR3 protein: CASNPGDRGRGEQYF

CDR3 length: 16
V gene: TRBV20-1
clone size: many
J gene: TRBJ1-6
D gene: .
CDR3 DNA: TGCAGTGCTAGCCCCCCGGACGTCTGGACAGATTCACCCCTCCACTTT
CDR3 protein: CSASPPDVWTDSPLHF

CDR3 length: 14
V gene: TRBV27
clone size: few
J gene: TRBJ2-1
D gene: TRBD1
CDR3 DNA: TGTGCCAGCAGTTGGGGGACAGGGAGGACTGAGCAGTTCTTC
CDR3 protein: CASSWGTGRTEQFF

CDR3 length: 14
V gene: TRBV5-6
clone size: few
J gene: TRBJ2-3
D gene: TRBD2
CDR3 DNA: TGTGCCAGCAGCGGACTAGCGTTTGGAGATACGCAGTATTTT
CDR3 protein: CASSGLAFGDTQYF

CDR3 length: 16
V gene: TRBV5-1
clone size: few
J gene: TRBJ2-7
D gene: .
CDR3 DNA: TGCGCCAGCAGCTTGGCAGCCGGATCGGGGTCCTACGAGCAGTACTTC
CDR3 protein: CASSLAAGSGSYEQYF

CDR3 length: 15
V gene: TRBV12-3/TRBV12-4
clone size: few
J gene: TRBJ2-1
D gene: TRBD2
CDR3 DNA: TGTGCCAGCCGTCGAGAGACTAGCGGGAGTACTGAGCAGTTCTTC
CDR3 protein: CASRRETSGSTEQFF

CDR3 length: 15
V gene: TRBV9
clone size: few
J gene: TRBJ2-3
D gene: .
CDR3 DNA: TGTGCCAGCAGCCCCAACAGACGCAGCACAGATACGCAGTATTTT
CDR3 protein: CASSPNRRSTDTQYF

CDR3 length: 14
V gene: TRBV20-1
clone size: many
J gene: TRBJ2-2
D gene: .
CDR3 DNA: TGCAGTGCTAGAGATACCCTGAACACCGGGGAGCTGTTTTTT
CDR3 protein: CSARDTLNTGELFF

CDR3 length: 11
V gene: TRBV27
clone size: .
J gene: TRBJ2-1
D gene: .
CDR3 DNA: TGTGCCAGCAGTGGCGGCCAGGGTCAGTTCTTC
CDR3 protein: CASSGGQGQFF

CDR3 length: 19
V gene: TRBV18
clone size: .
J gene: TRBJ2-7
D gene: TRBD2
CDR3 DNA: TGTGCCAGCTCACCCCGTACTCCGGGGGGTCCTCCTGCTAGGTACGAGCAGTACTTC
CDR3 protein: CASSPRTPGGPPARYEQYF

CDR3 length: 15
V gene: TRBV20-1
clone size: .
J gene: TRBJ2-3
D gene: TRBD2
CDR3 DNA: TGCAGTGCTAGAGATACAAGCGGGAGCCCAGATACGCAGTATTTT
CDR3 protein: CSARDTSGSPDTQYF

CDR3 length: 14
V gene: TRBV11-2
clone size: many
J gene: TRBJ2-5
D gene: TRBD1
CDR3 DNA: TGTGCCAGCAGCCCTAGACAGGGTTTAGAGACCCAGTACTTC
CDR3 protein: CASSPRQGLETQYF

CDR3 length: 14
V gene: TRBV5-1
clone size: .
J gene: TRBJ2-1
D gene: .
CDR3 DNA: TGCGCCAGCAGCCCGGACAGTTCCTACAATGAGCAGTTCTTC
CDR3 protein: CASSPDSSYNEQFF